The present TCR beta chain was sequenced within a study of CD8+CD57+ T cells in acquired aplastic anemia. For the study at large: There were 10 million to 12 million reads, on average, for CD4+ cells from healthy donors.

This CDR3 has 15 amino acids. Trimming left V 5 bases short and J 4 bases short, with 18 bases between. CDR1 is SGDLS and CDR2 is YYNGEE in the germline V gene. Genomic DNA templated the TCR beta VDJ and CDR3 profiling. From the reads, TCRdb called clonotypes with MiXCR, one entry per CDR3 protein. The sample lists 150,000 to 200,000 distinct CDR3 sequences; 63% were seen once. The chain recombines TRBV9 with TRBJ2-5; either TRBD1 or TRBD2 may fit D (7 bases each). This clonotype was obtained from a human donor in good health. Sequenced sample: sorted CD4+, CD8+, or CD8+CD57+ T cells (not recorded which) from PBMCs. DNA of the CDR3: TGTGCCAGCAGTGTAATTCCAGGGGGGGCAGAGACCCAGTACTTC. It specifies CASSVIPGGAETQYF. Complete variable domain (other parts from reference TRBV9 and TRBJ2-5): DSGVTQTPKHLITATGQRVTLRCSPRSGDLSVYWYQQSLDQGLQFLIQYYNGEERAKGNILERFSAQQFPDLHSELNLSSLELGDSALYFCASSVIPGGAETQYFGPGTRLLVL.